A selection of T cell receptor beta chains follows, all from one sample in a study of T cells in Graves' hyperthyroidism and ophthalmopathy. TCRdb re-called the multiplex PCR reads with MiXCR, one entry per CDR3 protein. The table records about 570,000 distinct CDR3 sequences, under 60% of them present only once. The sequencing input was peripheral blood or thyroid tissue (not recorded which). The source of these receptors is an adult woman with Graves' disease, either hyperthyroidism or ophthalmopathy (not recorded which). CDR3s include the opening cysteine and the closing phenylalanine or tryptophan. The D gene is left open where the match is weak. Size values are once, few and many counts, or a class for expanded clones, and some rows have none.

J,V,size,D,CDR3,DNA
TRBJ2-2,TRBV7-9,many,.,CASSPEGELFF,TGTGCCAGCAGCCCCGAGGGGGAGCTGTTTTTT
TRBJ1-1,TRBV29-1,.,TRBD1,CSVDSGQGAGEAFF,TGCAGCGTCGACTCAGGACAGGGGGCGGGTGAAGCTTTCTTT
TRBJ1-1,TRBV7-2,.,TRBD1,CASSQEALDRDAEAFF,TGTGCCAGCAGCCAAGAGGCCCTGGACAGGGACGCTGAAGCTTTCTTT
TRBJ1-6,TRBV28,.,TRBD1,CASSSPDRARSPLHF,TGTGCCAGCAGTTCCCCGGACAGGGCCCGGTCACCCCTCCACTTT
TRBJ2-6,TRBV19,.,TRBD1,CASSSPGQGGSVLTF,TGTGCCAGTAGTAGCCCGGGACAGGGAGGCAGCGTCCTGACTTTC
TRBJ1-3,TRBV7-6,many,.,CASTLAADFSGNTIYF,TGTGCCAGCACCCTCGCGGCAGACTTCTCTGGAAACACCATATATTTT
TRBJ2-5,TRBV24-1,few,TRBD1,CATSDPGQRHQETQYF,TGTGCCACCAGTGATCCGGGACAGCGACACCAAGAGACCCAGTACTTC
TRBJ1-3,TRBV12-3/TRBV12-4,once,.,CASSLGLRVGGLVF,TGTGCCAGCAGTTTAGGTTTGAGGGTTGGTGGCCTCGTTTTT
TRBJ1-2,TRBV10-3,many,.,CAISTSRAPYGYTF,TGTGCCATTTCCACCTCCAGGGCCCCCTATGGCTACACCTTC
TRBJ1-4,TRBV6-2/TRBV6-3,.,TRBD1,CASSYPALLRDRTEKLFF,TGTGCCAGCAGTTACCCCGCCCTACTCCGGGACAGGACAGAAAAACTGTTTTTT
TRBJ1-2,TRBV7-1,once,TRBD1,CASSSWTGVYGYTF,TGTGCCAGCAGCTCGTGGACAGGCGTTTATGGCTACACCTTC
TRBJ1-1,TRBV29-1,.,TRBD1,CSVEETGGRNTEAFF,TGCAGCGTTGAAGAGACAGGGGGTCGGAACACTGAAGCTTTCTTT
TRBJ2-6,TRBV11-2,.,TRBD1,CASSLRTGFTGANVLTF,TGTGCCAGCAGCCTCCGGACAGGGTTCACTGGGGCCAACGTCCTGACTTTC
TRBJ2-6,TRBV10-3,.,.,CAISPGTFSGANVLTF,TGTGCCATCAGTCCCGGGACCTTCTCTGGGGCCAACGTCCTGACTTTC
TRBJ2-7,TRBV7-2,once,.,CASISGSYEQYF,TGTGCCAGTATTAGCGGCTCCTACGAGCAGTACTTC
TRBJ1-4,TRBV9,.,.,CASSPGRPNEKLFF,TGTGCCAGCTCACCGGGGAGGCCGAATGAAAAACTGTTTTTT
TRBJ2-5,TRBV7-9,.,TRBD2,CASRDIRLAGMETQYF,TGTGCCAGCAGGGATATACGACTAGCGGGAATGGAGACCCAGTACTTC
TRBJ1-1,TRBV7-9,many,.,CASRTRDGWNTEAFF,TGTGCCAGCAGAACCAGGGACGGATGGAACACTGAAGCTTTCTTT
TRBJ2-7,TRBV19,.,TRBD2,CASKAGGAEQYF,TGTGCCAGTAAGGCGGGGGGCGCCGAGCAGTACTTC
TRBJ1-3,TRBV2,once,.,CASRSPAGGTRNTIYF,TGTGCCAGCAGATCCCCGGCTGGGGGCACCAGAAACACCATATATTTT
TRBJ2-7,TRBV15,many,TRBD1,CATSRTGTGRDEQYF,TGTGCCACCAGCAGGACCGGGACAGGACGAGACGAGCAGTACTTC
TRBJ2-6,TRBV2,.,.,CASSPRPSSGNVLTF,TGTGCCAGCAGCCCGAGGCCCAGCTCTGGAAACGTCCTGACTTTC